These 29 T cell receptor beta chains were all obtained from the same sample, sequenced in a study of T-cell reconstitution after alpha-beta-depleted transplantation in children. Preparation of the TCRbeta library used unique molecular identifiers. TCRdb analysed the PCR reads with MiXCR anew, one entry per CDR3 protein. The data hold 500,000 or so distinct CDR3 sequences, with about 30% observed a single time. The input for sequencing was PBMCs from the stem cell graft donor, taken from the stem cell graft. The receptors were sampled from a human donor who donated a stem cell graft to a child with aplastic anemia.

The sample holds a few counts of this clonotype. The chain couples TRBV30 to TRBJ2-1; D remains unclear. The CDR3 is 12 amino acids. The germline V gene has CDR1 GTSNPN and CDR2 SVGIG (reference sequence). The V end lost 4 bases, the J end lost 7 bases, and 11 bases lay between the germline ends. CDR3 in DNA: TGTGCCTGGACAGGTGGCCTAAATGAGCAGTTCTTC. Its protein is CAWTGGLNEQFF.

The chain couples TRBV6-1 to TRBJ2-7, with D uncertain. Germline-derived CDR1 and CDR2 are MNHNS and SASEGT. V was cut by 8 bases and J by 2 bases, with 19 bases left in between. The CDR3 runs to 15 residues. CDR3 sequence: CASYSWSGVTYEQYF. The CDR3 bases are TGTGCCAGCTATTCTTGGTCGGGTGTGACCTACGAGCAGTACTTC.

V gene TRBV30 combines with J gene TRBJ1-5, with D hard to call. Trimming took 0 bases from V and 4 from J, leaving 10 bases between them. This CDR3 comprises 14 residues. Germline V lookup: CDR1 GTSNPN, CDR2 SVGIG (reference sequence). The chain's CDR3 is CAWSVITGNQPQHF. DNA of the CDR3: TGTGCCTGGAGTGTAATAACTGGGAATCAGCCCCAGCATTTT.

This chain uses TRBV21-1 with TRBJ1-1; the D call in the table, TRBD1, was not verified against the DNA. TRBV21-1 is noted as a pseudogene. The CDR3 has 15 residues. CDR3 nucleotide sequence: TGTGCCAGCAGCAAAGAGACAGGAGTCAACACTGAAGCTTTCTTT. This gives the protein CASSKETGVNTEAFF.

This clonotype was found a few times. The gene calls are TRBV4-3 and TRBJ1-1, with D possibly being TRBD1 (5 bases). The CDR3 runs to 15 residues. Germline V gives CDR1 LGHNA, CDR2 YSLEER. The V end lost 2 bases, the J end lost 2 bases, and 12 bases lay between the germline ends. The CDR3 is CASSQFPGLNTEAFF. CDR3 DNA sequence: TGCGCCAGCAGCCAATTCCCGGGGCTAAACACTGAAGCTTTCTTT.

The chain employs TRBV7-9 and TRBJ1-4, with no clear D. Trimming took 1 base from V and 5 from J, leaving 14 bases between them. Germline CDR1 and CDR2: SEHNR and FQNEAQ (reference sequence). This CDR3 region has 16 residues. The CDR3 is CASSLGVGKENEKLFF. CDR3 nucleotide sequence: TGTGCCAGCAGCTTAGGGGTCGGAAAGGAGAATGAAAAACTGTTTTTT. Full variable domain (remainder filled in from reference TRBV7-9 and TRBJ1-4): DTGVSQNPRHKITKRGQNVTFRCDPISEHNRLYWYRQTLGQGPEFLTYFQNEAQLEKSRLLSDRFSAERPKGSFSTLEIQRTEQGDSAMYLCASSLGVGKENEKLFFGSGTQLSVL.

V usage is TRBV18 and J usage is TRBJ1-4; D is perhaps TRBD1 (6 bases). This CDR3 is built from 15 residues. From germline, CDR1 is KGHSH and CDR2 LQKENI. V lost 4 bases and J 3 bases, leaving 12 bases between the germline ends. Here the CDR3 DNA reads TGTGCCAGCTCACTACAGGGAAAGTCTAATGAAAAACTGTTTTTT. Its protein product is CASSLQGKSNEKLFF.

The chain joins TRBV12-3 or TRBV12-4 to TRBJ2-6, with 8 bases that match TRBD1. V trimming: 7 bases; J trimming: 0 bases; junction bases outside the gene matches: 8. This CDR3 has 17 residues. This CDR3 is CASTAGTGVSGANVLTF. CDR3 DNA sequence: TGTGCCAGCACCGCCGGGACAGGAGTCTCTGGGGCCAACGTCCTGACTTTC.

DNA for the CDR3: TGTGCCAGCAGGGGTGGGCACAATGAGCAGTTCTTC. Protein sequence: CASRGGHNEQFF. The chain joins TRBV28 to TRBJ2-1; D remains ambiguous. The V gene lost 6 bases and the J gene lost 5 bases, with 8 bases spanning the gap. The CDR3 length is 12 residues. CDR1 and CDR2 from the germline V gene are MDHEN and SYDVKM.

The chain carries TRBV25-1 and TRBJ2-1, with 8 bases that match TRBD2. This CDR3 is built from 16 residues. The germline V gene has CDR1 MGHDK and CDR2 SYGVNS. The junction had 4 bases not matched to a gene; V was cut back by 2 bases and J by 1 base. Here the CDR3 DNA reads TGTGCCAGCAGTGAAATGGCGGGAGGTTCCTACAATGAGCAGTTCTTC. Translated, it gives CASSEMAGGSYNEQFF.

The chain has TRBV12-3 or TRBV12-4 and TRBJ1-2, with D perhaps TRBD1 (5 bases). The CDR3 length is 12 residues. The V gene lost 6 bases and the J gene lost 10 bases, with 15 bases spanning the gap. The CDR3 protein is CASRGDGADYTF. The CDR3 nucleotides are TGTGCCAGCAGGGGGGACGGGGCGGACTACACCTTC.

J is TRBJ2-5 and V is TRBV5-1; D possibly corresponds to TRBD1 (6 bases). This CDR3 is built from 14 residues. Germline lookup yields CDR1 SGHRS and CDR2 YFSETQ. Trimming left V 2 bases short and J 4 bases short, with 12 bases between. CDR3 amino acids: CASSLRDIGETQYF. Here the CDR3 DNA reads TGCGCCAGCAGCTTAAGGGACATCGGAGAGACCCAGTACTTC.

This clonotype was seen ten or more times. This sequence joins TRBV6-2 or TRBV6-3 and TRBJ1-2, with D possibly TRBD1 on 5 matching bases. CDR1 and CDR2 (germline): MNHEY, SVGEGT. The CDR3 has 15 amino acids. The ends were cut back, 2 bases at V and 4 bases at J, with 14 bases in the middle. DNA of the CDR3: TGTGCCAGCAGTTACACCAAGACAGCGTCCTATGGCTACACCTTC. Its translation: CASSYTKTASYGYTF.

The gene calls are TRBV7-2 and TRBJ2-7; maybe TRBD2 (5 bases). The CDR3 is 14 residues long. Trimming pared 3 bases from V and 2 bases from J, leaving 11 bases between. In germline, CDR1 is SGHTA, CDR2 FQGNSA. The CDR3: CASSLEDGPYEQYF. In nucleotides, the CDR3 is TGTGCCAGCAGCTTGGAGGACGGTCCCTACGAGCAGTACTTC.

This clonotype was recorded once. This chain joins TRBV20-1 and TRBJ1-2; D remains unclear. The CDR3 totals 14 residues. Trimming removed 1 base at V and 4 bases at J, with 13 bases between. Germline loops: CDR1 DFQATT, CDR2 SNEGSKA (reference sequence). The CDR3 nucleotides are TGCAGTGCTAGAGGAGATGAGGGCCTCTATGGCTACACCTTC. Protein sequence: CSARGDEGLYGYTF.

The gene calls are TRBV30 and TRBJ2-3; no definite D call. The CDR3 is 13 residues long. Germline V gene sequence: CDR1 GTSNPN, CDR2 SVGIG (reference sequence). V was cut by 0 bases and J by 0 bases, with 4 bases left in between. CDR3 residues: CAWSVQSTDTQYF. Written as DNA, the CDR3 is TGTGCCTGGAGTGTGCAGAGCACAGATACGCAGTATTTT.

This clonotype has a handful of counts. The chain links TRBV7-2 to TRBJ2-3; D is unclear. CDR3 length: 12 amino acids. Germline V gene lookup returns CDR1 SGHTA and CDR2 FQGNSA. V was shortened by 5 bases and J by 8 bases, with 11 bases between the two germline ends. CDR3 DNA sequence: TGTGCCAGCAGCCTCCGAACGGGTACGCAGTATTTT. Translation gives CASSLRTGTQYF.

This chain joins TRBV4-3 and TRBJ2-7; D gene uncertain. The V gene's germline CDR1 is LGHNA and CDR2 YSLEER. Deletions cut 3 bases from V and 1 base from J, with 10 bases between. The CDR3 has 14 amino acids. CDR3 residues: CASSHGSGSYEQYF. CDR3 DNA: TGCGCCAGCAGCCACGGTTCGGGTTCCTACGAGCAGTACTTC.

The chain is built from TRBV7-8 and TRBJ1-5; possible D gene TRBD1, 6 bases. V was cut by 4 bases and J by 11 bases, with 12 bases left in between. The CDR3 is 12 residues long. Germline V gene sequence: CDR1 SGHVS, CDR2 FQNEAQ. The DNA for the CDR3 is TGTGCCAGCAGCTCGGGTCAGGGGTCCCAGCATTTT. It codes for CASSSGQGSQHF.

V usage is TRBV6-6 and J usage is TRBJ2-5; weak D call: TRBD2 (6 bases). Germline loops: CDR1 MNHNY, CDR2 SVGAGI (reference sequence). V was trimmed by 10 bases and J by 4 bases, leaving 16 bases between them. The CDR3 runs 13 residues. The CDR3 here is CATGVGPRETQYF. The CDR3 bases are TGTGCCACGGGAGTCGGCCCCCGAGAGACCCAGTACTTC.

The chain couples TRBV7-2 to TRBJ2-2; possible D gene TRBD1, 5 bases. V shed 1 base and J shed 8 bases, with 8 bases lying between them. The CDR3 length is 13 residues. CDR1 is SGHTA and CDR2 is FQGNSA in the germline V gene. The CDR3 reads CASSLDRMGELFF. CDR3 DNA sequence: TGTGCCAGCAGCTTAGACAGGATGGGGGAGCTGTTTTTT.

The rearrangement links TRBV6-2 or TRBV6-3 to TRBJ1-2; TRBD1 matches 8 bases. The junction had 12 bases not matched to a gene; V was cut back by 3 bases and J by 6 bases. The CDR3 sequence is 16 residues long. Germline V lookup: CDR1 MNHEY, CDR2 SVGEGT. The DNA for the CDR3 is TGTGCCAGCAGTTATCTCCTTCAGGGGGCGCGAGATGGCTACACCTTC. Translation: CASSYLLQGARDGYTF.

This clonotype was found a few times. The rearrangement joins TRBV19 to TRBJ2-3; 9 bases match TRBD2. From germline, CDR1 is LNHDA and CDR2 SQIVND (reference sequence). The CDR3 is made up of 14 amino acids. V lost 3 bases to trimming and J lost 5 bases; unmatched junction nucleotides: 3. CDR3 nucleotides: TGTGCCAGTAGTATGCAACTAGCGGGAGATACGCAGTATTTT. Its translation: CASSMQLAGDTQYF.

V usage is TRBV6-5 and J usage is TRBJ2-1; the D gene is possibly TRBD1 (6 bases). The CDR3 runs to 13 residues. V lost 4 bases, J lost 7 bases, and 11 bases lay in between. Germline loops: CDR1 MNHEY, CDR2 SVGAGI. The CDR3 region has the DNA TGTGCCAGCAGTTCCAGGGGTTGGAATGAGCAGTTCTTC. Protein sequence: CASSSRGWNEQFF.

The sample holds one count of this clonotype. This sequence joins TRBV6-1 and TRBJ1-1; TRBD1 matches at 7 bases. CDR1 is MNHNS and CDR2 is SASEGT in the germline V gene. The CDR3 is 16 residues long. V lost 2 bases and J lost 3; bases outside the gene matches: 9. The CDR3 coding sequence is TGTGCCAGCAGTGAAAGGGAGGGGGCCTTGGACACTGAAGCTTTCTTT. Its translation is CASSEREGALDTEAFF.

This chain uses TRBV6-2 or TRBV6-3 with TRBJ2-1; no definite D call. The length of the CDR3 is 12 residues. The V gene's germline CDR1 is MNHEY and CDR2 SVGEGT. The V gene lost 2 bases and the J gene lost 7 bases, with 6 bases spanning the gap. The CDR3 loop is CASSYGHNEQFF. The DNA for the CDR3 is TGTGCCAGCAGTTACGGCCATAATGAGCAGTTCTTC.

The gene calls are TRBV28 and TRBJ2-1, with TRBD2 matching over 11 bases. V gave up 3 bases and J gave up 0 bases; unmatched junction bases: 7. This CDR3 is 18 amino acids long. CDR1 MDHEN and CDR2 SYDVKM come from the germline V gene. CDR3: CASSFPGLAASSYNEQFF. The CDR3 DNA reads as TGTGCCAGCAGTTTCCCGGGACTAGCGGCAAGCTCCTACAATGAGCAGTTCTTC.

The chain couples TRBV7-9 to TRBJ1-1, with TRBD1 identical over 7 bases. Germline V gives CDR1 SEHNR, CDR2 FQNEAQ (reference sequence). The CDR3 totals 14 residues. The ends lost 4 bases at V and 2 bases at J; junction bases unmatched: 4. The CDR3 DNA reads as TGTGCCAGCAGCTCAGCAGGGGGAAACACTGAAGCTTTCTTT. Translating it yields CASSSAGGNTEAFF.

This clonotype appeared a few times. The rearrangement links TRBV20-1 to TRBJ2-2; 16 bases map to TRBD2. Germline V CDR1 and CDR2: DFQATT, SNEGSKA (reference sequence). CDR3 length: 22 amino acids. Trimming removed 0 bases from V and 0 bases from J; junction bases left unmatched: 13. The CDR3 DNA reads as TGCAGTGCTAGAGATGGGTTTCCGGGACTAGCGGGAGGGCCGGCGAACACCGGGGAGCTGTTTTTT. Its translation is CSARDGFPGLAGGPANTGELFF.